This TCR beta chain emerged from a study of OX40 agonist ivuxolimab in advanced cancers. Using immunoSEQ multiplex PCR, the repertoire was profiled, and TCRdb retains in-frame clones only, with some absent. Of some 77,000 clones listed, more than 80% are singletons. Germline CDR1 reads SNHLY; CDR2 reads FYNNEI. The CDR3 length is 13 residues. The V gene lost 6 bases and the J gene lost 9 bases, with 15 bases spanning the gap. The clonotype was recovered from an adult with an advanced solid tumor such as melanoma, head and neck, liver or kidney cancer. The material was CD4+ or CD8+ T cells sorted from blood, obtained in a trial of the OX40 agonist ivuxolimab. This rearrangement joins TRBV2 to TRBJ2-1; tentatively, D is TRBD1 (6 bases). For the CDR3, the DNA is TGTGCCAGCAGGGAAACAGGGAATGGTGAGCAGTTCTTC. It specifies CASRETGNGEQFF.